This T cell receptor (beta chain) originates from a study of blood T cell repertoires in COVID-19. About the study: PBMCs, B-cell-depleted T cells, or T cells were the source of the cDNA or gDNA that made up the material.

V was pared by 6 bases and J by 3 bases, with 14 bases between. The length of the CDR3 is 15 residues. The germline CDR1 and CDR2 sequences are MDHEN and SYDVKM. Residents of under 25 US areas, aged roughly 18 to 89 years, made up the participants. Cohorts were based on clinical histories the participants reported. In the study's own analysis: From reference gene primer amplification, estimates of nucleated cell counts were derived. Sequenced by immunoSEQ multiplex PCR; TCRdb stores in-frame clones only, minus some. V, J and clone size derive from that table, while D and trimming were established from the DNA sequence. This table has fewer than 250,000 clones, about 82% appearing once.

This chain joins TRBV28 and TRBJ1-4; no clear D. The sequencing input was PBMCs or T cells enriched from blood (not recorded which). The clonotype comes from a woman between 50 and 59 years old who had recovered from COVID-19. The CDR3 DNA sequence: TGTGCCAGCAGCACCCGCGGTGTGGCTAATGAAAAACTGTTTTTT. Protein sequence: CASSTRGVANEKLFF.